A selection of T cell receptor beta chains follows, all from one sample in a study of CD8+CD57+ T cells in acquired aplastic anemia. TCRdb processed the reads anew with MiXCR; each CDR3 protein has one entry. The table shows under 200,000 distinct CDR3 sequences, with 40% to 55% occurring only once. The sequenced sample consisted of sorted CD4+, CD8+, or CD8+CD57+ T cells (not recorded which) from PBMCs. These receptors were collected from a human donor with aplastic anemia. CDR3s include the opening cysteine and the closing phenylalanine or tryptophan. The D gene is left open where the match is weak. Clone sizes are given selectively: once, few, many, or a class where the clone is expanded.

>TRBV10-3|NA|NA|TRBJ2-1
CASSLTEQGFYQFF
TGTGCCAGCAGCTTGACCGAACAGGGTTTTTATCAGTTCTTC
>TRBV3-1|NA|NA|TRBJ1-2
CASSHQPRSDGNYGYTF
TGTGCCAGCAGCCATCAACCGAGGTCGGACGGAAACTATGGCTACACCTTC
>TRBV5-5|NA|NA|TRBJ2-5
CASSLGATQETQYF
TGTGCCAGCAGCTTGGGGGCCACCCAAGAGACCCAGTACTTC
>TRBV20-1|NA|TRBD1|TRBJ1-6
CSARQQGYNSPLHF
TGCAGTGCTCGTCAACAGGGGTATAATTCACCCCTCCACTTT
>TRBV20-1|many|TRBD2|TRBJ2-1
CSARAGLVSEQFF
TGCAGTGCTAGGGCCGGACTAGTTTCCGAGCAGTTCTTC
>TRBV5-1|many|TRBD1|TRBJ1-4
CASSSGTGRLEKLFF
TGCGCCAGCAGCTCAGGGACAGGGCGGCTTGAAAAACTGTTTTTT
>TRBV9|many|TRBD1|TRBJ1-1
CASSAGTGRAADTEAFF
TGTGCCAGCAGCGCGGGGACAGGGCGTGCAGCGGACACTGAAGCTTTCTTT
>TRBV11-3|NA|NA|TRBJ2-7
CASSSNPGYSYEQYF
TGTGCCAGCAGCTCAAACCCAGGTTACTCCTACGAGCAGTACTTC
>TRBV2|NA|NA|TRBJ1-6
CARHQVTANNSPLHF
TGTGCCAGGCACCAGGTGACAGCGAATAATTCACCCCTCCACTTT
>TRBV5-1|NA|NA|TRBJ1-3
CASSFSGDSGNTIYF
TGCGCCAGCAGCTTTAGTGGAGACTCTGGAAACACCATATATTTT
>TRBV10-3|many|NA|TRBJ2-3
CAITQGSTDTQYF
TGTGCCATCACCCAGGGCAGCACAGATACGCAGTATTTT
>TRBV2|NA|NA|TRBJ1-4
CASMGEWGEKLFF
TGTGCCAGCATGGGGGAATGGGGTGAAAAACTGTTTTTT
>TRBV5-4|many|TRBD1|TRBJ1-4
CASSFGGQGAEKLFF
TGTGCCAGCAGCTTCGGGGGACAGGGGGCGGAAAAACTGTTTTTT
>TRBV12-3/TRBV12-4|NA|TRBD2|TRBJ2-3
CASSQAGGTDTQYF
TGTGCCAGCAGCCAAGCGGGGGGCACAGATACGCAGTATTTT
>TRBV24-1|many|TRBD2|TRBJ2-1
CATSDTTSGRASREQFF
TGTGCCACCAGTGATACCACTAGCGGGAGGGCCTCTAGGGAGCAGTTCTTC
>TRBV29-1|NA|NA|TRBJ2-1
CSVEGEVWPYNEQFF
TGCAGCGTTGAGGGAGAGGTCTGGCCGTACAATGAGCAGTTCTTC
>TRBV20-1|many|NA|TRBJ2-5
CSAPGAGVETQYF
TGCAGTGCTCCCGGGGCCGGAGTGGAGACCCAGTACTTC
>TRBV2|NA|TRBD1|TRBJ2-5
CASSRTGVRETQYF
TGTGCCAGCAGTCGAACAGGGGTTAGGGAGACCCAGTACTTC
>TRBV29-1|few|TRBD1|TRBJ2-1
CSVEGHGQGKHNEQFF
TGCAGCGTTGAAGGCCACGGACAGGGCAAACACAATGAGCAGTTCTTC
>TRBV29-1|NA|TRBD2|TRBJ2-1
CSVDRGEEQFF
TGCAGCGTTGACCGGGGGGAAGAGCAGTTCTTC
>TRBV7-9|NA|NA|TRBJ2-5
CASSPVETQYF
TGTGCCAGCAGCCCAGTGGAGACCCAGTACTTC
>TRBV5-1|many|NA|TRBJ1-4
CASSYDGTPNEKLFF
TGCGCCAGCAGCTACGACGGCACCCCTAATGAAAAACTGTTTTTT
>TRBV6-5|many|TRBD1|TRBJ1-1
CASSLNPRRQGAFF
TGTGCCAGCAGTCTCAACCCTCGCAGACAGGGAGCTTTCTTT
>TRBV7-6|few|TRBD2|TRBJ2-1
CASSLALAGNEQFF
TGTGCCAGCAGCTTAGCCCTAGCGGGCAATGAGCAGTTCTTC
>TRBV4-1|NA|NA|TRBJ1-1
CASSQEAVGDTEAFF
TGCGCCAGCAGCCAAGAGGCCGTGGGTGACACTGAAGCTTTCTTT
>TRBV19|few|TRBD2|TRBJ2-5
CASSGAGGKEETQYF
TGTGCCAGCTCAGGAGCGGGGGGCAAAGAAGAGACCCAGTACTTC